The clone carrying this TCR beta chain was counted a few times. The antigen remains undetermined. The sample is drawn from a study of shared clonotypes between healthy human individuals. Study details: The study used three CD4 naive, three CD4 memory, two CD8 naive and one CD8 memory plate per donor. Notes on the study in general: Clonotypes that were shared across a handful of donors made up 4.5% to 5% of naive CD4 clonotypes. Despite large depth, rarefaction showed incomplete sorted-subset sequencing.

The sorted-subset replicate PCRs were given about 200 ng DNA, which is tens of thousands of T cell genomes. Data came from immunoSEQ multiplex PCR; TCRdb stores just in-frame clones and leaves some out. The data contain approximately 2.5 million clones, roughly 92% of them singletons. Looked up from germline, CDR1 is SGHVS and CDR2 is FQNEAQ. The V end lost 5 bases, the J end lost 4 bases, and 8 bases lay between the germline ends. The CDR3 is 13 amino acids. This TCR came from a man aged 18-30 years in good health. The chain has TRBV7-8 and TRBJ1-4, with D perhaps TRBD1 (5 bases). The source material was naive CD4+ T cells sorted from blood. Documented subset: CD45RA+ positively selected. The DNA of the CDR3 is TGTGCCAGCAGCCGGGGGGATAATGAAAAACTGTTTTTT. Its translation: CASSRGDNEKLFF.